This record looks at one T cell receptor (beta chain) sequence and its context. What it recognizes is unknown. Other DNA sequences in this sample translate to the same CDR3. These data come from a study of shared clonotypes between healthy human individuals. Overall study findings and caveats: The authors sampled blood alone, and tissue repertoires likely differ.

CDR1 is SGHNT and CDR2 is YENEEA in the germline V gene. V was pared by 5 bases and J by 6 bases, with 11 bases between. CDR3 length: 13 residues. The assay was immunoSEQ multiplex PCR, and TCRdb's table has in-frame clones only and misses some. The data show about 710,000 clones, 73% seen once. Sequencing was performed on memory CD4+ T cells sorted from blood. Subset noted: CD45RA-negative fraction. The chain carries TRBV11-3 and TRBJ2-1; weak D call: TRBD1 (6 bases). The sequence was obtained from a woman in her 30s in good health. The DNA of the CDR3 is TGTGCCAGCAGCCTTATAGGGGGCAATGAGCAGTTCTTC. It yields the protein CASSLIGGNEQFF.